A selection of T cell receptor beta chains follows, all from one sample in a study of blood T cells in healthy people across ages. TCRdb independently ran MiXCR on the 5' RACE reads; one entry per CDR3 protein. The sample carries some 1.6 million distinct CDR3 sequences, almost 35% recorded once. The sample consisted of blood. The source of these receptors is a woman aged 25 to 45 in good health. CDR3s include the opening cysteine and the closing phenylalanine or tryptophan. The D gene is left open where the match is weak. Clone size, where shown, is once, few, many, or a class for clones that have expanded.

size	J	V	D	CDR3	DNA
many	TRBJ2-1	TRBV4-1	.	CASSQGGGYEQFF	TGTGCCAGCAGCCAGGGTGGAGGATATGAGCAGTTCTTC
.	TRBJ2-7	TRBV5-4	.	CASSFSASEQYF	TGTGCCAGCAGCTTCAGCGCGAGCGAGCAGTACTTC
.	TRBJ2-1	TRBV5-1	TRBD2	CASSSTASGRVEQFF	TGCGCCAGCAGCTCGACTGCTAGCGGGAGGGTTGAGCAGTTCTTC
many	TRBJ2-1	TRBV5-1	TRBD2	CASSFSGFSYNEQFF	TGCGCCAGCAGCTTTAGCGGGTTTAGCTACAATGAGCAGTTCTTC
.	TRBJ2-7	TRBV5-4	TRBD1	CASRDRENTPNYEQYF	TGTGCCAGCAGAGACAGGGAGAATACACCTAACTACGAGCAGTACTTC
.	TRBJ2-1	TRBV27	.	CASSLLLGDGIHEQFF	TGTGCCAGCAGTCTCCTCTTGGGGGACGGTATCCATGAGCAGTTCTTC
.	TRBJ1-6	TRBV6-5	.	CASSYMSGNNSPLHF	TGTGCCAGCAGTTACATGTCAGGGAATAATTCACCCCTCCACTTT
few	TRBJ2-3	TRBV28	.	CASTAEPRDTQYF	TGTGCCAGCACGGCAGAGCCTCGAGATACGCAGTATTTT
.	TRBJ2-5	TRBV7-3	TRBD1	CASSLKAGGETQYF	TGTGCCAGCAGCTTAAAGGCAGGGGGAGAGACCCAGTACTTC
.	TRBJ1-2	TRBV5-1	TRBD1	CASSLFQGAGDGYTF	TGCGCCAGCAGCCTCTTCCAGGGGGCGGGTGATGGCTACACCTTC
.	TRBJ2-3	TRBV13	.	CASSTPSWADTQYF	TGTGCCAGCAGCACCCCTAGTTGGGCCGATACGCAGTATTTT
few	TRBJ1-1	TRBV7-2	.	CASSSQAGRTEAFF	TGTGCCAGCAGCTCGCAGGCAGGGAGGACTGAAGCTTTCTTT
few	TRBJ2-3	TRBV9	.	CASSVETRGPDTQYF	TGTGCCAGCAGCGTAGAGACTAGGGGCCCAGATACGCAGTATTTT
few	TRBJ1-2	TRBV6-1	.	CASSENSANYGYTF	TGTGCCAGCAGTGAAAACTCGGCAAACTATGGCTACACCTTC
few	TRBJ2-1	TRBV30	.	CAWSGGKYNEQFF	TGTGCCTGGAGTGGAGGGAAGTACAATGAGCAGTTCTTC
few	TRBJ1-4	TRBV29-1	.	CSGQILFF	TGCAGCGGGCAGATACTGTTTTTT
few	TRBJ2-1	TRBV12-3/TRBV12-4	TRBD1	CASSLYAGGGEQFF	TGTGCCAGCAGTTTATATGCAGGGGGCGGTGAGCAGTTCTTC
few	TRBJ2-3	TRBV5-1	.	CASSLGKADTQYF	TGCGCCAGCAGCTTAGGGAAGGCAGATACGCAGTATTTT
many	TRBJ2-1	TRBV5-5	TRBD2	CASSSGLAGGTYNEQFF	TGTGCCAGCAGCAGTGGACTAGCGGGAGGGACCTACAATGAGCAGTTCTTC
.	TRBJ1-1	TRBV2	.	CASRWTANTEAFF	TGTGCCAGCAGGTGGACAGCTAACACTGAAGCTTTCTTT
few	TRBJ2-3	TRBV3-1	TRBD2	CASSQVFSGGPDTQYF	TGTGCCAGCAGCCAAGTATTTAGCGGGGGTCCAGATACGCAGTATTTT
.	TRBJ1-1	TRBV20-1	.	CSAGAEAFF	TGCAGTGCAGGCGCTGAAGCTTTCTTT
many	TRBJ1-5	TRBV20-1	.	CSAPNREVGQPQHF	TGCAGTGCACCCAACAGGGAGGTCGGTCAGCCCCAGCATTTT
.	TRBJ1-5	TRBV6-6	.	CASSYSVDNQPQHF	TGTGCCAGCAGTTACTCGGTTGACAATCAGCCCCAGCATTTT
.	TRBJ2-5	TRBV10-3	.	CAISEYGPYQETQYF	TGTGCCATCAGTGAGTATGGCCCGTACCAAGAGACCCAGTACTTC
few	TRBJ2-6	TRBV28	.	CASRDNLSGANVLTF	TGTGCCAGCAGAGACAATTTATCTGGGGCCAACGTCCTGACTTTC
few	TRBJ1-5	TRBV9	TRBD1	CASSADGQGPQPQHF	TGTGCCAGCAGCGCCGACGGACAGGGCCCTCAGCCCCAGCATTTT
.	TRBJ2-3	TRBV29-1	.	CSVDPTDTQYF	TGCAGCGTTGACCCCACAGATACGCAGTATTTT
.	TRBJ2-6	TRBV3-1	.	CAPGLGAFGANVLTF	TGTGCCCCCGGCTTGGGGGCCTTCGGGGCCAACGTCCTGACTTTC
.	TRBJ2-1	TRBV6-4	TRBD2	CASSEGTSGNNEQFF	TGTGCCAGCAGTGAGGGGACTAGCGGGAACAATGAGCAGTTCTTC
.	TRBJ2-3	TRBV9	TRBD2	CASQRMAGVPTDTQYF	TGTGCCTCACAGCGTATGGCGGGAGTTCCCACAGATACGCAGTATTTT
few	TRBJ1-1	TRBV10-3	.	CAIRNPMNTEAFF	TGTGCCATCAGGAATCCCATGAACACTGAAGCTTTCTTT
few	TRBJ2-5	TRBV3-1	TRBD1	CASSRMDSPGQGKETQYF	TGTGCCAGCAGCCGTATGGATTCCCCGGGACAGGGGAAAGAGACCCAGTACTTC
few	TRBJ2-3	TRBV7-9	.	CAMLDLTDTQYF	TGTGCTATGCTGGACCTCACAGATACGCAGTATTTT
many	TRBJ2-7	TRBV7-9	.	CASSARDIRYEQYF	TGTGCCAGCAGCGCGAGGGACATCCGCTACGAGCAGTACTTC
few	TRBJ1-2	TRBV6-5	.	CASSPGFEDGYTF	TGTGCCAGCAGTCCGGGCTTCGAGGATGGCTACACCTTC
few	TRBJ2-3	TRBV6-5	TRBD2	CASSYSLAVTSSTDTQYF	TGTGCCAGCAGTTACTCGCTAGCGGTGACTTCAAGCACAGATACGCAGTATTTT
few	TRBJ1-5	TRBV3-1	.	CASSQDGELNQPQHF	TGTGCCAGCAGCCAAGATGGGGAACTCAATCAGCCCCAGCATTTT
.	TRBJ2-7	TRBV5-1	.	CASSGDRKAPEQYF	TGCGCCAGCAGCGGTGACAGAAAGGCCCCCGAGCAGTACTTC
many	TRBJ2-7	TRBV20-1	.	CSAQGPRTYEQYF	TGCAGTGCGCAGGGACCGAGAACCTACGAGCAGTACTTC
few	TRBJ2-5	TRBV15	.	CATSRGSEQETQYF	TGTGCCACCAGCAGGGGTAGCGAGCAAGAGACCCAGTACTTC
.	TRBJ1-4	TRBV15	.	CASSRDGLSAGHEKLFF	TGTGCCTCCAGCAGAGATGGGCTATCGGCGGGGCATGAAAAACTGTTTTTT
.	TRBJ1-1	TRBV28	TRBD1	CACSIQGGAEAFF	TGTGCCTGCAGTATACAGGGGGGCGCTGAAGCTTTCTTT
.	TRBJ2-1	TRBV20-1	.	CSAAVPGRLGEQFF	TGCAGTGCCGCGGTCCCGGGACGTTTGGGTGAGCAGTTCTTC
.	TRBJ2-3	TRBV9	TRBD1	CTSSVGQADTQYF	TGTACCAGCAGCGTCGGACAGGCAGATACGCAGTATTTT
few	TRBJ2-1	TRBV3-1	TRBD2	CASSQDPSGYNEQFF	TGTGCCAGCAGCCAAGATCCTAGCGGCTACAATGAGCAGTTCTTC
.	TRBJ1-2	TRBV15	TRBD1	CATKNGTGLNYGYTF	TGTGCCACGAAAAACGGGACAGGGCTAAACTATGGCTACACCTTC
.	TRBJ2-5	TRBV25-1	TRBD2	CASSYSQGTSGRATETQYF	TGTGCCAGCAGTTACTCACAGGGGACTAGCGGGAGGGCCACGGAGACCCAGTACTTC
many	TRBJ1-2	TRBV20-1	.	CSARDSGYGYTF	TGCAGTGCTAGAGATAGCGGCTATGGCTACACCTTC
.	TRBJ2-5	TRBV2	.	CASSGGKEETQYF	TGTGCCAGCAGTGGAGGGAAAGAAGAGACCCAGTACTTC
many	TRBJ2-1	TRBV2	TRBD2	CASTSGGSNEQFF	TGTGCCAGCACTAGCGGGGGTAGTAATGAGCAGTTCTTC
few	TRBJ2-5	TRBV3-1	.	CASSQAGAGRETQYF	TGTGCCAGCAGCCAAGCGGGAGCCGGGCGCGAGACCCAGTACTTC
.	TRBJ1-2	TRBV10-3	.	CAISDGQGSNYGYTF	TGTGCCATCAGTGACGGGCAGGGAAGCAACTATGGCTACACCTTC
.	TRBJ2-1	TRBV29-1	TRBD2	CSVRHQTSGHISSYNEQFF	TGCAGCGTTAGGCATCAGACTAGCGGTCACATAAGCTCCTACAATGAGCAGTTCTTC
.	TRBJ2-3	TRBV9	TRBD2	CASSVEAGVGTDTQYF	TGTGCCAGCAGCGTAGAGGCGGGGGTCGGCACAGATACGCAGTATTTT
few	TRBJ2-4	TRBV29-1	.	CNVQDSTWEEQYF	TGCAACGTTCAGGACAGCACTTGGGAGGAGCAGTACTTC
.	TRBJ2-7	TRBV11-2	.	CASAWTSYNEQYF	TGTGCCAGCGCTTGGACCTCCTACAATGAGCAGTACTTC
.	TRBJ2-3	TRBV28	TRBD2	CASSSGLAGVGEYTQYF	TGTGCCAGCAGTTCAGGACTAGCGGGAGTCGGGGAATATACGCAGTATTTT
.	TRBJ2-3	TRBV28	.	CASSFGRNTQYF	TGTGCCAGCAGTTTCGGGAGAAATACGCAGTATTTT
.	TRBJ2-7	TRBV20-1	.	CSAGPGPRYEQYF	TGCAGTGCCGGACCTGGTCCCAGGTACGAGCAGTACTTC